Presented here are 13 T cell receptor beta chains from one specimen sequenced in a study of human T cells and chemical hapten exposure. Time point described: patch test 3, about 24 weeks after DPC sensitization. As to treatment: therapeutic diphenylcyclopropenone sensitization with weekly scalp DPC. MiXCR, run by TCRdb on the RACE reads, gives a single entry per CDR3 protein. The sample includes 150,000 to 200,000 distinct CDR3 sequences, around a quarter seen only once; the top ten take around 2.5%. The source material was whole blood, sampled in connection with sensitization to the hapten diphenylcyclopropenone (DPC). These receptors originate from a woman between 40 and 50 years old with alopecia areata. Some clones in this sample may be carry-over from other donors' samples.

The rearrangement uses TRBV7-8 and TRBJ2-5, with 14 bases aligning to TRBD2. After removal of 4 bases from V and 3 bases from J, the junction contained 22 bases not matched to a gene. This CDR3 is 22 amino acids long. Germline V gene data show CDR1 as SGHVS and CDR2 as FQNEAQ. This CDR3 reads CASSSTSGRAFSSPPGKETQYF. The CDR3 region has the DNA TGTGCCAGCAGCTCGACTAGCGGGAGGGCCTTTAGCTCTCCCCCCGGCAAAGAGACCCAGTACTTC.

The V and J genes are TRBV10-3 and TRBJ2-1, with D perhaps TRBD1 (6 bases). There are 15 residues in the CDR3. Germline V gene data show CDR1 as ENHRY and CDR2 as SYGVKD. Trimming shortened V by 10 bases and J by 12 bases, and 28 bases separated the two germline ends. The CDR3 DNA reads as TGTGCCACCGCCCAACGGGACAATATCGCTGGGGGGCAGTTCTTC. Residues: CATAQRDNIAGGQFF.

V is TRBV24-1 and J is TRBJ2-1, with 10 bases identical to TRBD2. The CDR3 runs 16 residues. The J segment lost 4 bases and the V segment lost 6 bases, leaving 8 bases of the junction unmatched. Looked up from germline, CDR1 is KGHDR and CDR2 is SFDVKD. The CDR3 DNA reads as TGTGCCACCAGTCGGGCTAGCGGGAGCATTTACAATGAGCAGTTCTTC. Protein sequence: CATSRASGSIYNEQFF.

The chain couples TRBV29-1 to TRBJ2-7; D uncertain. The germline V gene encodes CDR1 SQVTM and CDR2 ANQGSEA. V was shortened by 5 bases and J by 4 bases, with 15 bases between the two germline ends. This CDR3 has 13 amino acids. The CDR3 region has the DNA TGCAGCGTTTCCGAGTACGGGCCGTACGAGCAGTACTTC. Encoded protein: CSVSEYGPYEQYF.

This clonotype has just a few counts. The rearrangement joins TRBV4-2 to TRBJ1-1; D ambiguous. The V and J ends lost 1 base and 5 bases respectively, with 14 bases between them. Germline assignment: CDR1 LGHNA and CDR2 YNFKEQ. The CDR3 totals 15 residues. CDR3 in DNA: TGTGCCAGCAGCCAAGGCGGGAAGGAGTGGACTGAAGCTTTCTTT. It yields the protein CASSQGGKEWTEAFF.

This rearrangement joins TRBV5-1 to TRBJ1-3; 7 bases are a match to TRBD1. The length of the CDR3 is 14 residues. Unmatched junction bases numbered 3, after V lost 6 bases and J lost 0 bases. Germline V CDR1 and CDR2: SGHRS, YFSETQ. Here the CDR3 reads CASKGQASGNTIYF. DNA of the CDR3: TGCGCCAGCAAAGGACAGGCCTCTGGAAACACCATATATTTT.

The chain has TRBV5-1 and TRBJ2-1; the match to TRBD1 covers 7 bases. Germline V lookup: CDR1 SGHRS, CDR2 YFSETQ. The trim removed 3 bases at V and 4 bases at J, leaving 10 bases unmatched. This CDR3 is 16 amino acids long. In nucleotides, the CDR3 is TGCGCCAGCAGCTCCCAAGCCAGGGGGAAGTACAATGAGCAGTTCTTC. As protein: CASSSQARGKYNEQFF.

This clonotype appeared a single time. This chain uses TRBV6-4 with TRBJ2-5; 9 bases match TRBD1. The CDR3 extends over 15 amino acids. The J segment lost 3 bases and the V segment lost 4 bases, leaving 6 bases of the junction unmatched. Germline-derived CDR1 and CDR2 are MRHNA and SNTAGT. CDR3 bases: TGTGCCAGCAGTGTTTCCGGGACAGGGAAAGAGACCCAGTACTTC. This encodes CASSVSGTGKETQYF.

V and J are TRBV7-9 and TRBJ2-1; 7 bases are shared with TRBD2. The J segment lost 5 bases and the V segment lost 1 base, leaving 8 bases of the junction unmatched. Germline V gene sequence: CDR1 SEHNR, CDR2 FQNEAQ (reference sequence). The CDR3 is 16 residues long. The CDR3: CASSLGAGSGHNEQFF. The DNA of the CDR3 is TGTGCCAGCAGCTTAGGAGCGGGATCTGGTCACAATGAGCAGTTCTTC. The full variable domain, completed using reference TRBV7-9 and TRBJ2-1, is DTGVSQNPRHKITKRGQNVTFRCDPISEHNRLYWYRQTLGQGPEFLTYFQNEAQLEKSRLLSDRFSAERPKGSFSTLEIQRTEQGDSAMYLCASSLGAGSGHNEQFFGPGTRLTVL.

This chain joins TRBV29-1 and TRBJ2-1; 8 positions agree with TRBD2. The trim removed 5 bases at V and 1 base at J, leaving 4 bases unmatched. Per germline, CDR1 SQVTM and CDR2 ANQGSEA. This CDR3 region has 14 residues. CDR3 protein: CSVYGRASYNEQFF. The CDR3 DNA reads TGCAGCGTTTACGGGAGGGCATCCTACAATGAGCAGTTCTTC.

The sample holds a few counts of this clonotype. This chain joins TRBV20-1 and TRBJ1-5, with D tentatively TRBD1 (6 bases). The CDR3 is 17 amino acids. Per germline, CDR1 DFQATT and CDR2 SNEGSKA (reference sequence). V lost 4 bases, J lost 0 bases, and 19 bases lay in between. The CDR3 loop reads CSATPRQARYSNQPQHF. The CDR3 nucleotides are TGCAGTGCTACCCCCCGACAGGCTCGATATAGCAATCAGCCCCAGCATTTT.

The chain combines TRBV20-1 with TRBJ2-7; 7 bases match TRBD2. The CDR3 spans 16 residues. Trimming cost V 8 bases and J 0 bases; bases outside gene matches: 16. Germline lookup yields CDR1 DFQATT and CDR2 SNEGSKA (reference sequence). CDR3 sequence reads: CSQGGDLAESSYEQYF. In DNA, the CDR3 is TGCAGTCAGGGAGGGGACTTAGCGGAGAGCTCCTACGAGCAGTACTTC.

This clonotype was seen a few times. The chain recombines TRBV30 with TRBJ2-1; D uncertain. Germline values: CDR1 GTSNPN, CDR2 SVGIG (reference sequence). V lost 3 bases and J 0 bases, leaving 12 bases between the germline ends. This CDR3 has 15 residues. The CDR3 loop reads CAWRQTPGSYNEQFF. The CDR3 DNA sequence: TGTGCCTGGAGACAAACTCCAGGCTCCTACAATGAGCAGTTCTTC.